These 11 T cell receptor beta chains were sequenced from one sample in a study of shared clonotypes between healthy human individuals. Produced via immunoSEQ multiplex PCR; TCRdb's table is partial and in-frame only. This sample has around 240,000 clones; 60% to 70% occur once, and the top ten carry roughly 10%. Specimen: memory CD4+ T cells sorted from blood. Documented subset: CD45RA-negative fraction. The receptors were gathered from a man aged 30 to 39 in good health.

V gene TRBV27 combines with J gene TRBJ2-1, with 8 nucleotides matching TRBD1. The CDR3 length is 15 residues. The germline V gene has CDR1 MNHEY and CDR2 SMNVEV (reference sequence). J was trimmed by 6 bases and V by 6 bases; bases with no gene match: 10. CDR3 coding DNA: TGTGCCAGCAGAGAGGCCAGGGGGCTAGTCAATGAGCAGTTCTTC. Encoded protein: CASREARGLVNEQFF.

This clone has only a few counts. This chain uses TRBV7-9 with TRBJ2-3, with no clear D. Germline loops: CDR1 SEHNR, CDR2 FQNEAQ (reference sequence). The CDR3 extends over 14 amino acids. The ends were cut back, 1 base at V and 4 bases at J, with 9 bases in the middle. CDR3 residues: CASSLVAPPDTQYF. CDR3 bases: TGTGCCAGCAGCTTAGTCGCCCCTCCAGATACGCAGTATTTT.

V usage is TRBV5-1 and J usage is TRBJ2-7; 7 bases match TRBD1. CDR3 length: 15 residues. Germline V gene lookup returns CDR1 SGHRS and CDR2 YFSETQ. Losses at the gene ends were 4 bases for V and 0 bases for J; bases not matched to a gene: 7. DNA for the CDR3: TGCGCCAGCAGCCCGGGACAGCGACTCTCCTACGAGCAGTACTTC. Its protein product is CASSPGQRLSYEQYF.

The V and J genes are TRBV28 and TRBJ2-1; D is ambiguous. The CDR3 extends over 12 amino acids. Germline loops: CDR1 MDHEN, CDR2 SYDVKM. V lost 2 bases to trimming and J lost 7 bases, with 6 bases between them. CDR3 sequence reads: CASSLPWNEQFF. The CDR3 DNA reads TGTGCCAGCAGTTTACCTTGGAATGAGCAGTTCTTC.

The chain links TRBV2 to TRBJ2-7, with D possibly TRBD2 on 6 matching bases. V was cut by 3 bases and J by 4 bases, with 16 bases left in between. Germline V gene data show CDR1 as SNHLY and CDR2 as FYNNEI. This CDR3 contains 15 residues. The CDR3 loop is CASSEFGGGEYEQYF. CDR3 nucleotide sequence: TGTGCCAGCAGTGAGTTCGGCGGAGGGGAATACGAGCAGTACTTC.

Only a few counts were recorded for this clone. The gene calls are TRBV28 and TRBJ1-2; 7 bases align to TRBD1. The CDR3 sequence is 14 residues long. The germline V gene has CDR1 MDHEN and CDR2 SYDVKM. The V segment lost 6 bases and the J segment 3 bases; nucleotides outside the gene matches: 7. The DNA of the CDR3 is TGTGCCAGCAGGGAACCGGGACAGTACTATGGCTACACCTTC. This sequence encodes CASREPGQYYGYTF.

To note about this clone: This same CDR3 is encoded by further DNA sequences in the sample. The J gene is TRBJ2-1, the V gene TRBV5-5; D ambiguous. V was clipped by 0 bases and J by 2 bases, with 3 bases between them. Germline V gene lookup returns CDR1 SGHKS and CDR2 YYEKEE (reference sequence). The CDR3 loop spans 13 amino acids. CDR3 nucleotides: TGTGCCAGCAGCTTGGACACCTACAATGAGCAGTTCTTC. As protein: CASSLDTYNEQFF.

The chain is built from TRBV2 and TRBJ1-3; D may be TRBD1 (6 bases). V was cut by 8 bases and J by 10 bases, with 9 bases left in between. Germline V gene data show CDR1 as SNHLY and CDR2 as FYNNEI. The CDR3 is made up of 10 amino acids. CDR3: CASGTGTIYF. DNA of the CDR3: TGTGCCAGCGGCACAGGGACCATATATTTT.

This clone was detected only a few times. This chain links TRBV10-3 with TRBJ1-1; D is ambiguous. The V gene's germline CDR1 is ENHRY and CDR2 SYGVKD. This CDR3 comprises 15 residues. V gave up 3 bases and J gave up 0 bases, with 11 bases separating them. The CDR3 region has the DNA TGTGCCATCAGTGATTGGAAAAGCTTGAACACTGAAGCTTTCTTT. This translates into CAISDWKSLNTEAFF.

The chain employs TRBV5-5 and TRBJ2-5; D gene unclear. V dropped 0 bases and J dropped 5 bases, with 8 bases sitting between them. CDR1 is SGHKS and CDR2 is YYEKEE in the germline V gene (reference sequence). This CDR3 has 13 residues. For the CDR3, the DNA is TGTGCCAGCAGCTTGGAATTTCAGGAGACCCAGTACTTC. Amino acids: CASSLEFQETQYF.

The V and J genes are TRBV29-1 and TRBJ2-6; 8 nucleotides agree with TRBD2. The V gene's germline CDR1 is SQVTM and CDR2 ANQGSEA. J was trimmed by 1 base and V by 6 bases; bases with no gene match: 8. This CDR3 spans 16 amino acids. Here the CDR3 reads CSVAGEGGSGANVLTF. As DNA, the CDR3 is TGCAGCGTAGCGGGAGAGGGGGGTTCTGGGGCCAACGTCCTGACTTTC.